These 26 T cell receptor beta chains were all obtained from the same sample, sequenced in a study of OX40 agonist ivuxolimab in advanced cancers. Clones were read by immunoSEQ multiplex PCR, and TCRdb kept only the in-frame ones, dropping some. There are tens of thousands of clones in the sample; around nine tenths occur only once, and less than 0.55% lies in the top ten. Sequences were derived from CD4+ or CD8+ T cells sorted from blood, sampled in a trial of the OX40 agonist ivuxolimab. The receptors originated from an adult with an advanced solid tumor such as melanoma, head and neck, liver or kidney cancer.

This rearrangement joins TRBV5-4 to TRBJ2-7; TRBD1 might be the D (6 bases). CDR3 length equals 15 residues. The germline gives CDR1 SGHNT, CDR2 YYREEE (reference sequence). Trimming took off 0 bases at V and 2 bases at J, with 12 bases between the two ends. DNA for the CDR3: TGTGCCAGCAGCTTGGGGGGCAGGGGCGCCTACGAGCAGTACTTC. It translates to CASSLGGRGAYEQYF. The entire variable domain, with the rest obtained from reference TRBV5-4 and TRBJ2-7, is as follows: ETGVTQSPTHLIKTRGQQVTLRCSSQSGHNTVSWYQQALGQGPQFIFQYYREEENGRGNFPPRFSGLQFPNYSSELNVNALELDDSALYLCASSLGGRGAYEQYFGPGTRLTVT.

This clone was recorded only once. The chain has TRBV4-1 and TRBJ1-2; D is uncertain. Germline lookup yields CDR1 MGHRA and CDR2 YSYEKL. The CDR3 has 16 residues. V dropped 1 base and J dropped 3 bases, with 15 bases sitting between them. The CDR3 sequence is CASSQGGTANDYGYTF. CDR3 in DNA: TGCGCCAGCAGCCAAGGGGGAACAGCTAATGACTATGGCTACACCTTC.

The rearrangement links TRBV7-2 to TRBJ2-3, with 15 bases that match TRBD2. The V gene end was trimmed by 2 bases and the J gene end by 4 bases; junction bases not matched to a gene: 7. The CDR3 loop spans 18 amino acids. Germline CDR1 is SGHTA and CDR2 is FQGNSA. CDR3 sequence (DNA): TGTGCCAGCAGCTTATCCTGGACTAGCGGGGGGGCAGCAGATACGCAGTATTTT. Protein product: CASSLSWTSGGAADTQYF.

The rearrangement links TRBV10-1 to TRBJ2-5, with D perhaps TRBD2 (6 bases). The CDR3 totals 15 residues. Germline V gene lookup returns CDR1 WNHNN and CDR2 SYGVQD (reference sequence). V was cut by 0 bases and J by 5 bases, with 13 bases left in between. CDR3 coding DNA: TGCGCCAGCAGTGAGTCGGTGAGCGGAGGGGAGACCCAGTACTTC. Amino acid sequence: CASSESVSGGETQYF.

The V and J genes are TRBV28 and TRBJ1-1, with D perhaps TRBD1 (5 bases). Germline V lookup: CDR1 MDHEN, CDR2 SYDVKM. Trimming took 7 bases from V and 5 from J, leaving 20 bases between them. CDR3 length: 15 amino acids. In DNA, the CDR3 is TGTGCCAGCATGAGGTGGAGGGGAGTGGGGACTGAAGCTTTCTTT. Its protein product is CASMRWRGVGTEAFF.

The rearrangement links TRBV29-1 to TRBJ2-3; TRBD2 might be the D (7 bases). With 4 bases removed from V and 5 bases from J, the gap between germline ends came to 16 bases. This CDR3 region has 14 residues. Per germline, CDR1 SQVTM and CDR2 ANQGSEA. For the CDR3, the DNA is TGCAGCGTTGTTGACGGGGGGCTGGGAGATACGCAGTATTTT. This translates into CSVVDGGLGDTQYF.

This chain joins TRBV5-1 and TRBJ2-3, with TRBD2 matching over 12 bases. In germline, CDR1 is SGHRS, CDR2 YFSETQ. This CDR3 is built from 16 residues. V gave up 0 bases and J gave up 6 bases; unmatched junction bases: 5. DNA of the CDR3: TGCGCCAGCAGCTTGGGACTAGCGGGGGAGACGGATACGCAGTATTTT. Protein sequence: CASSLGLAGETDTQYF. Full variable domain (outside the CDR3, taken from reference TRBV5-1 and TRBJ2-3): KAGVTQTPRYLIKTRGQQVTLSCSPISGHRSVSWYQQTPGQGLQFLFEYFSETQRNKGNFPGRFSGRQFSNSRSEMNVSTLELGDSALYLCASSLGLAGETDTQYFGPGTRLTVL.

The V gene is TRBV6-6, the J gene TRBJ1-3; 7 bases align to TRBD1. The CDR3 runs 16 residues. CDR1 and CDR2 (germline): MNHNY, SVGAGI (reference sequence). The V gene end was trimmed by 4 bases and the J gene end by 2 bases; junction bases not matched to a gene: 8. CDR3 bases: TGTGCCAGCAGTTCCCGTTCCCAGGGGGCTGGAAACACCATATATTTT. Translation gives CASSSRSQGAGNTIYF.

The rearrangement links TRBV5-1 to TRBJ2-2; 7 positions agree with TRBD1. The CDR3 extends over 15 amino acids. The germline CDR1 and CDR2 sequences are SGHRS and YFSETQ. V lost 4 bases and J lost 1; bases outside the gene matches: 4. CDR3 loop: CASSGQVLNTGELFF. Here the CDR3 DNA reads TGCGCCAGCAGCGGACAGGTCCTGAACACCGGGGAGCTGTTTTTT.

The chain couples TRBV7-9 to TRBJ2-7; 8 bases align to TRBD2. The CDR3 spans 13 residues. V lost 5 bases and J lost 3; bases outside the gene matches: 3. In germline, CDR1 is SEHNR, CDR2 FQNEAQ (reference sequence). The CDR3 reads CASSRSGSYEQYF. The CDR3 nucleotides are TGTGCCAGCAGCCGAAGCGGGAGCTACGAGCAGTACTTC. Together with reference TRBV7-9 and TRBJ2-7, the CDR3 gives the full variable domain: DTGVSQNPRHKITKRGQNVTFRCDPISEHNRLYWYRQTLGQGPEFLTYFQNEAQLEKSRLLSDRFSAERPKGSFSTLEIQRTEQGDSAMYLCASSRSGSYEQYFGPGTRLTVT.

J is TRBJ2-7 and V is TRBV5-8, with D unclear. This CDR3 contains 14 residues. The germline CDR1 and CDR2 sequences are SGHTS and YDEGEE. V gave up 2 bases and J gave up 0 bases, with 9 bases separating them. In nucleotides, the CDR3 is TGTGCCAGCAGCTTAGGCGCATACTCCTACGAGCAGTACTTC. Its translation: CASSLGAYSYEQYF.

The V call is TRBV19, the J call TRBJ2-7, with 12 nucleotides matching TRBD2. CDR1 is LNHDA, CDR2 SQIVND, per germline (reference sequence). V lost 2 bases and J lost 0; bases outside the gene matches: 8. CDR3 length: 18 amino acids. CDR3 region: CASSIRILAGGSSYEQYF. The CDR3 DNA reads TGTGCCAGTAGTATAAGGATCCTAGCGGGGGGGAGCTCCTACGAGCAGTACTTC.

This clone came up once. The rearrangement joins TRBV11-3 to TRBJ2-7; TRBD1 agrees at 10 bases. Germline V gene lookup returns CDR1 SGHNT and CDR2 YENEEA. The CDR3 totals 15 residues. With 3 bases clipped from V and 5 bases from J, the junction kept 7 bases outside the gene matches. DNA for the CDR3: TGTGCCAGCAGCTTGGGCCAAGACAGGGGGCACGAGCAGTACTTC. Translating it yields CASSLGQDRGHEQYF.

The V call is TRBV5-4, the J call TRBJ2-7; D could derive from TRBD1 or TRBD2 (5 bases each). Deletions cut 4 bases from V and 4 bases from J, with 15 bases between. The V gene's germline CDR1 is SGHNT and CDR2 YYREEE (reference sequence). CDR3 size: 14 residues. The CDR3 DNA reads TGTGCCAGCAGCCGGGGCCAACTTGGATACGAGCAGTACTTC. The encoded protein is CASSRGQLGYEQYF.

The V gene is TRBV7-8, the J gene TRBJ2-7; D not resolved. V lost 5 bases to trimming and J lost 7 bases, with 30 bases between them. CDR1 is SGHVS and CDR2 is FQNEAQ in the germline V gene. The CDR3 sequence is 18 residues long. DNA for the CDR3: TGTGCCAGCAGCCCATACAGCTTAATTGCGGTTCGTAGGTGGGAGCAGTACTTC. Amino acids: CASSPYSLIAVRRWEQYF. The whole variable domain, remainder taken from reference TRBV7-8 and TRBJ2-7, is GAGVSQSPRYKVAKRGQDVALRCDPISGHVSLFWYQQALGQGPEFLTYFQNEAQLDKSGLPSDRFFAERPEGSVSTLKIQRTQQEDSAVYLCASSPYSLIAVRRWEQYFGPGTRLTVT.

The chain uses TRBV7-8 and TRBJ2-7; D perhaps matches TRBD2 (5 bases). This CDR3 is built from 14 residues. Per the germline V gene, CDR1 is SGHVS and CDR2 is FQNEAQ. The V end was cut by 1 base, the J end by 5 bases, with 12 bases between. CDR3 amino acids: CASSLVRRSNEQYF. The CDR3, as DNA: TGTGCCAGCAGCTTAGTGAGGAGGAGCAACGAGCAGTACTTC.

The J gene is TRBJ1-2, the V gene TRBV7-2, with D possibly matching TRBD1 (5 bases). Germline V CDR1 and CDR2: SGHTA, FQGNSA. The CDR3 covers 16 residues. The V end was cut by 3 bases, the J end by 0 bases, with 14 bases between. The CDR3 DNA follows: TGTGCCAGCAGCTTTTATGGGGCAGCATCTAACTATGGCTACACCTTC. This codes for CASSFYGAASNYGYTF.

DNA for the CDR3: TGTGCCAGCAGGGGGAGCTCCTACAATGAGCAGTTCTTC. Protein product: CASRGSSYNEQFF. V and J are TRBV2 and TRBJ2-1; possible D gene TRBD2, 5 bases. The CDR3 covers 13 residues. CDR1 is SNHLY and CDR2 is FYNNEI in the germline V gene. The V end lost 6 bases, the J end lost 0 bases, and 6 bases lay between the germline ends.

V usage is TRBV4-3 and J usage is TRBJ2-2; 11 nucleotides align to TRBD2. The germline V gene has CDR1 LGHNA and CDR2 YSLEER. The CDR3 runs to 16 residues. With V trimmed by 3 bases and J by 2 bases, 2 bases remained unmatched. The CDR3, as DNA: TGCGCCAGCAGCCAGGGGACTAGCGGAAACACCGGGGAGCTGTTTTTT. Encoded protein: CASSQGTSGNTGELFF.

This clone was found a few times. This rearrangement joins TRBV28 to TRBJ1-1; 9 bases are shared with TRBD1. The CDR3 covers 16 residues. Germline loops: CDR1 MDHEN, CDR2 SYDVKM. V shed 5 bases, J shed 3 bases, and the junction held 10 bases outside the gene matches. The CDR3 nucleotides are TGTGCCAGCAGTACCGAAGGGACAGGGCCCTACACTGAAGCTTTCTTT. Amino acid sequence: CASSTEGTGPYTEAFF.

The chain carries TRBV2 and TRBJ2-3; D perhaps matches TRBD2 (5 bases). This CDR3 is built from 15 residues. V gave up 8 bases and J gave up 0 bases, with 15 bases separating them. CDR1 and CDR2 from the germline V gene are SNHLY and FYNNEI. The CDR3 loop reads CASYRRTYSTDTQYF. In DNA, the CDR3 is TGTGCCAGCTATCGACGGACTTATAGCACAGATACGCAGTATTTT. The full variable domain, with the rest looked up from reference TRBV2 and TRBJ2-3, is EPEVTQTPSHQVTQMGQEVILRCVPISNHLYFYWYRQILGQKVEFLVSFYNNEISEKSEIFDDQFSVERPDGSNFTLKIRSTKLEDSAMYFCASYRRTYSTDTQYFGPGTRLTVL.

This clone appeared once. V and J are TRBV10-1 and TRBJ2-4; 14 bases are shared with TRBD2. The germline gives CDR1 WNHNN, CDR2 SYGVQD (reference sequence). This CDR3 is built from 17 residues. V lost 5 bases, J lost 3 bases, and 6 bases stayed unmatched. The CDR3 bases are TGCGCCAGCAGTATACCCGGGACTAGCGGGAGCAAAAACATTCAGTACTTC. It codes for CASSIPGTSGSKNIQYF.

The chain recombines TRBV30 with TRBJ1-3; 8 bases are a match to TRBD1. V lost 2 bases and J lost 3; bases outside the gene matches: 15. This CDR3 spans 18 amino acids. Per the germline V gene, CDR1 is GTSNPN and CDR2 is SVGIG (reference sequence). CDR3 coding DNA: TGTGCCTGGAGTTCCGGGACAGGCAGACTTGGATATGGAAACACCATATATTTT. This sequence encodes CAWSSGTGRLGYGNTIYF.

J is TRBJ1-1 and V is TRBV28, with a tentative D call TRBD1 (6 bases). Deletions cut 4 bases from V and 4 bases from J, with 16 bases between. Germline lookup yields CDR1 MDHEN and CDR2 SYDVKM. The CDR3 is made up of 15 amino acids. The CDR3 DNA reads as TGTGCCAGCAGTTCCCCCCAGGGGCCGGGCACTGAAGCTTTCTTT. This sequence encodes CASSSPQGPGTEAFF.

This chain uses TRBV29-1 with TRBJ2-3; 9 bases map to TRBD2. Germline V gives CDR1 SQVTM, CDR2 ANQGSEA. This CDR3 region has 14 residues. V lost 4 bases to trimming and J lost 3 bases; unmatched junction nucleotides: 5. CDR3 bases: TGCAGCGTTGGGCTAGCGGGGCGTACAGATACGCAGTATTTT. It encodes CSVGLAGRTDTQYF.

V is TRBV19 and J is TRBJ1-5; D gene ambiguous. Trimming pared 7 bases from V and 3 bases from J, leaving 10 bases between. Germline CDR1 reads LNHDA; CDR2 reads SQIVND (reference sequence). The CDR3 is 13 amino acids. The CDR3 spells CASKLALNQPQHF. In nucleotides, the CDR3 is TGTGCCAGTAAATTAGCCCTCAATCAGCCCCAGCATTTT.